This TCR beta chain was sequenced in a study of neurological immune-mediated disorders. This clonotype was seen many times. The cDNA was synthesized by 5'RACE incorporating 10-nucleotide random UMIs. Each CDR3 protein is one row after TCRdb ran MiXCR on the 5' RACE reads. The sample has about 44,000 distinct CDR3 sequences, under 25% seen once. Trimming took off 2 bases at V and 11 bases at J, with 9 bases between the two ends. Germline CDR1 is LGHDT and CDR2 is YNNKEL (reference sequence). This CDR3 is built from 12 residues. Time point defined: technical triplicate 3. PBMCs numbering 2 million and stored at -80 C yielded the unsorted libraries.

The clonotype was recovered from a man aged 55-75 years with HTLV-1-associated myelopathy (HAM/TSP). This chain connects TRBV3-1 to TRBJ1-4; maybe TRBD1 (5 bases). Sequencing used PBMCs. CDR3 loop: CASSQMEGKLFF. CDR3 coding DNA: TGTGCCAGCAGCCAAATGGAGGGGAAACTGTTTTTT.